This T cell receptor (beta chain) was retrieved from a study of blood T cell repertoires in COVID-19. For the study at large: T cells, B-cell-depleted T cells, or PBMCs supplied cDNA or gDNA.

Produced via immunoSEQ multiplex PCR; TCRdb's table is partial and in-frame only. The sample records roughly 150,000 clones, roughly 80% being singletons. The CDR3 is 15 amino acids. With 5 bases removed from V and 1 base from J, the gap between germline ends came to 14 bases. Germline V lookup: CDR1 PRHDT, CDR2 FYEKMQ (reference sequence). The TCR comes from a woman aged 80 or older with acute or convalescent COVID-19. The V call is TRBV13, the J call TRBJ1-1, with D possibly TRBD1 on 6 matching bases. Sequencing was performed on peripheral blood. CDR3 in DNA: TGTGCCAGCAGCCCAGGACAGTCCTCGAACACTGAAGCTTTCTTT. Translation: CASSPGQSSNTEAFF.